Shown below are 28 T cell receptor beta chains from a single sample sequenced in a study of T cell responses to AZD1222 COVID-19 vaccine. The method was immunoSEQ multiplex PCR; TCRdb's version includes in-frame clones alone and lacks a portion of them. The data hold 80,000 or so clones, with 70% to 90% observed a single time. Here the sequenced sample was peripheral blood, taken on day 0 of AZD1222 vaccination. These receptors were taken from an adult in good health.

This chain connects TRBV6-5 to TRBJ2-7; D possibly corresponds to TRBD2 (6 bases). The CDR3 has 12 amino acids. Per the germline V gene, CDR1 is MNHEY and CDR2 is SVGAGI. Trimming took 7 bases from V and 6 from J, leaving 13 bases between them. The CDR3 loop reads CASTQWGGEQYF. The CDR3 DNA reads TGTGCCAGCACTCAATGGGGAGGCGAGCAGTACTTC.

J is TRBJ2-1 and V is TRBV27, with 7 bases that match TRBD2. The germline gives CDR1 MNHEY, CDR2 SMNVEV (reference sequence). CDR3 length: 12 residues. The junction had 6 bases not matched to a gene; V was cut back by 4 bases and J by 12 bases. The chain's CDR3 is CASSSGGLLQFF. In DNA form, the CDR3 reads TGTGCCAGCAGTTCGGGAGGACTACTGCAGTTCTTC.

The chain is built from TRBV6-5 and TRBJ1-1, with no clear D. V was cut by 8 bases and J by 5 bases, with 18 bases left in between. CDR1 is MNHEY, CDR2 SVGAGI, per germline. The CDR3 is made up of 14 amino acids. CDR3 DNA sequence: TGTGCCAGCGGTACGCGGCGGGCGGGGACTGAAGCTTTCTTT. Its translation: CASGTRRAGTEAFF.

The genes are TRBV7-9 and TRBJ2-1; 13 bases map to TRBD2. The CDR3 spans 15 residues. J was trimmed by 7 bases and V by 5 bases; bases with no gene match: 5. Germline CDR1 reads SEHNR; CDR2 reads FQNEAQ (reference sequence). CDR3 in amino acids: CASSERTSGSNEQFF. In DNA form, the CDR3 reads TGTGCCAGCAGCGAAAGGACTAGCGGGAGTAATGAGCAGTTCTTC.

CDR3 in DNA: TGTGCCAGCAGCTTAGTCCTTGGTGCGCCCACTGAAGCTTTCTTT. Translating it yields CASSLVLGAPTEAFF. The J gene is TRBJ1-1, the V gene TRBV7-9, with unresolved D. Germline V gene sequence: CDR1 SEHNR, CDR2 FQNEAQ (reference sequence). Deletions cut 1 base from V and 4 bases from J, with 13 bases between. CDR3 size: 15 residues.

The rearrangement links TRBV30 to TRBJ1-1; 8 positions agree with TRBD1. Unmatched junction bases numbered 5, after V lost 5 bases and J lost 3 bases. Germline lookup yields CDR1 GTSNPN and CDR2 SVGIG (reference sequence). The length of the CDR3 is 13 residues. CDR3 nucleotide sequence: TGTGCCTGGCGGACAGGGCACGACACTGAAGCTTTCTTT. The encoded protein is CAWRTGHDTEAFF.

J is TRBJ1-4 and V is TRBV5-8; 7 bases line up with TRBD1. The CDR3 is made up of 15 amino acids. The V gene's germline CDR1 is SGHTS and CDR2 YDEGEE. V dropped 4 bases and J dropped 5; count of bases not matched to a gene: 8. The CDR3, as DNA: TGTGCCAGCAGCGCCGGGACAGCCAGAAATGAAAAACTGTTTTTT. Encoded protein: CASSAGTARNEKLFF.

This rearrangement joins TRBV3-1 (or the pseudogene TRBV3-2) to TRBJ2-7, with 8 bases that match TRBD2. J lost 4 bases, V lost 4 bases, and 6 bases had no gene match. The V gene's germline CDR1 is LGHDT and CDR2 YNNKEL (reference sequence). The length of the CDR3 is 14 residues. The CDR3 DNA reads TGTGCCAGCAGCCGAGCGGGAGCAGAGTACGAGCAGTACTTC. Translation: CASSRAGAEYEQYF.

V and J are TRBV25-1 and TRBJ1-2; 7 bases match TRBD1. The CDR3 covers 12 residues. Trimming removed 8 bases from V and 2 bases from J; junction bases left unmatched: 2. The V gene's germline CDR1 is MGHDK and CDR2 SYGVNS. The CDR3 spells CASEGQNYGYTF. The DNA for the CDR3 is TGTGCCAGCGAGGGACAGAACTATGGCTACACCTTC.

The V call is TRBV27, the J call TRBJ2-1; D not resolved. CDR3 length: 15 amino acids. In germline, CDR1 is MNHEY, CDR2 SMNVEV (reference sequence). The V end was cut by 4 bases, the J end by 3 bases, with 13 bases between. The CDR3 spells CASSSIAFVYNEQFF. The CDR3, as DNA: TGTGCCAGCAGTTCAATAGCATTTGTCTACAATGAGCAGTTCTTC.

CDR3 nucleotides: TGTGCCAGCAGTTACTCTCCCAGCGGGAGGTGGGGCTTTTTGGGCTACAATGAGCAGTTCTTC. Protein: CASSYSPSGRWGFLGYNEQFF. V usage is TRBV6-2 or TRBV6-3 and J usage is TRBJ2-1; 9 positions match TRBD2. The CDR3 has 21 residues. With V trimmed by 0 bases and J by 3 bases, 18 bases remained unmatched. Germline CDR1 reads MNHEY; CDR2 reads SVGEGT.

With regard to this clone: The final CDR3 position lacks the conserved phenylalanine or tryptophan, pointing to a likely read error. The DNA is omitted, as the CDR3 cannot be located on it reliably, and the CDR3 follows TCRdb's listing. This chain joins TRBV19 and TRBJ1-1; the tabulated D call, TRBD1, remains unverified against the DNA. Germline assignment: CDR1 LNHDA and CDR2 SQIVND (reference sequence). The CDR3 extends over 10 residues, inclusive of both ends. The CDR3 reads CASSLSHRVC.

The J gene is TRBJ2-2, the V gene TRBV5-1, with no clear D. Trimming took 0 bases from V and 4 from J, leaving 10 bases between them. In germline, CDR1 is SGHRS, CDR2 YFSETQ. CDR3 size: 15 residues. DNA of the CDR3: TGCGCCAGCAGCTTGGCCGACGCGCGCACCGGGGAGCTGTTTTTT. Amino acids: CASSLADARTGELFF. The complete variable domain, with remaining parts taken from reference TRBV5-1 and TRBJ2-2, reads KAGVTQTPRYLIKTRGQQVTLSCSPISGHRSVSWYQQTPGQGLQFLFEYFSETQRNKGNFPGRFSGRQFSNSRSEMNVSTLELGDSALYLCASSLADARTGELFFGEGSRLTVL.

This chain joins TRBV12-3 or TRBV12-4 and TRBJ1-1; 7 nucleotides agree with TRBD1. The CDR3 is made up of 13 amino acids. With 3 bases clipped from V and 4 bases from J, the junction kept 2 bases outside the gene matches. The CDR3 reads CASSLAGGTEAFF. As DNA, the CDR3 is TGTGCCAGCAGTTTGGCAGGGGGCACTGAAGCTTTCTTT.

With respect to this clone: Other DNA variants within this sample encode the same CDR3. The V and J genes are TRBV29-1 and TRBJ2-3; no definite D call. CDR3 length: 12 amino acids. The V gene's germline CDR1 is SQVTM and CDR2 ANQGSEA. Trimming left V 1 base short and J 0 bases short, with 2 bases between. The CDR3 DNA is TGCAGCGTTGAAGGGAGCACAGATACGCAGTATTTT. Amino acids: CSVEGSTDTQYF.

V usage is TRBV19 and J usage is TRBJ2-5; 9 bases are a match to TRBD2. Germline CDR1 and CDR2: LNHDA and SQIVND (reference sequence). The V segment lost 1 base and the J segment 5 bases; nucleotides outside the gene matches: 14. The length of the CDR3 is 18 residues. CDR3 in DNA: TGTGCCAGTAGTATAGTCCCGACTAGCGGAAACCGAGGGGAGACCCAGTACTTC. Its protein product is CASSIVPTSGNRGETQYF. Looking up the rest from reference TRBV19 and TRBJ2-5 gives the full variable domain: DGGITQSPKYLFRKEGQNVTLSCEQNLNHDAMYWYRQDPGQGLRLIYYSQIVNDFQKGDIAEGYSVSREKKESFPLTVTSAQKNPTAFYLCASSIVPTSGNRGETQYFGPGTRLLVL.

J is TRBJ1-1 and V is TRBV19; D gene ambiguous. Germline V gives CDR1 LNHDA, CDR2 SQIVND (reference sequence). The CDR3 is made up of 12 amino acids. V shed 7 bases and J shed 1 base, with 7 bases lying between them. This chain's CDR3 is CASTGSNTEAFF. CDR3 DNA sequence: TGTGCCAGTACCGGGTCGAACACTGAAGCTTTCTTT.

V and J are TRBV9 and TRBJ2-2; no definite D call. CDR3 length equals 12 residues. Looked up from germline, CDR1 is SGDLS and CDR2 is YYNGEE. V was shortened by 3 bases and J by 1 base, with 1 base between the two germline ends. The CDR3 here is CASSENTGELFF. The CDR3 nucleotides are TGTGCCAGCAGCGAGAACACCGGGGAGCTGTTTTTT.

V gene TRBV12-5 combines with J gene TRBJ1-6; TRBD1 agrees at 7 bases. CDR3 length: 14 residues. The V segment lost 9 bases and the J segment 5 bases; nucleotides outside the gene matches: 7. Germline V lookup: CDR1 LGHNT, CDR2 FRNRAP. This CDR3 is CASARGGDNSPLHF. DNA of the CDR3: TGTGCTAGCGCCAGGGGGGGAGATAATTCACCCCTCCACTTT. Looking up the rest from reference TRBV12-5 and TRBJ1-6 gives the full variable domain: DARVTQTPRHKVTEMGQEVTMRCQPILGHNTVFWYRQTMMQGLELLAYFRNRAPLDDSGMPKDRFSAEMPDATLATLKIQPSEPRDSAVYFCASARGGDNSPLHFGNGTRLTVT.

The chain couples TRBV20-1 to TRBJ1-2; D not certain. V was trimmed by 1 base and J by 12 bases, leaving 12 bases between them. This CDR3 is 11 amino acids long. Germline V gene lookup returns CDR1 DFQATT and CDR2 SNEGSKA (reference sequence). The CDR3 coding sequence is TGCAGTGCTAGAGGGGATGGCCCAAACACCTTC. Translation gives CSARGDGPNTF.

V gene TRBV18 combines with J gene TRBJ2-2, with TRBD1 matching 9 bases. The CDR3 contains 18 residues. Germline trimming cut 1 base from V and 6 bases from J; bases unmatched to any gene: 12. The germline gives CDR1 KGHSH, CDR2 LQKENI. In DNA form, the CDR3 reads TGTGCCAGCTCACCACGGTATAGTCCGGGACAGGGAGCCGGGGAGCTGTTTTTT. Translated, it gives CASSPRYSPGQGAGELFF.

This chain joins TRBV7-2 and TRBJ2-1; TRBD2 agrees at 12 bases. Trimming took 5 bases from V and 6 from J; bases not matched to a gene: 8. Germline V gene lookup returns CDR1 SGHTA and CDR2 FQGNSA. The CDR3 has 16 residues. CDR3 nucleotide sequence: TGTGCCAGCAGCCCCGCGGGACTAGCGGGTGGCAATGAGCAGTTCTTC. Residues: CASSPAGLAGGNEQFF.

V gene TRBV3-1 (or the pseudogene TRBV3-2) combines with J gene TRBJ2-3; 11 nucleotides match TRBD2. V lost 4 bases and J lost 2; bases outside the gene matches: 5. Germline CDR1 reads LGHDT; CDR2 reads YNNKEL (reference sequence). The CDR3 extends over 16 amino acids. CDR3 residues: CASSLSGRDLTDTQYF. For the CDR3, the DNA is TGTGCCAGCAGCCTTAGCGGGAGGGACCTCACAGATACGCAGTATTTT.

The chain recombines TRBV11-1 with TRBJ2-5, with unresolved D. Germline V CDR1 and CDR2: SGHAT, FQDESV (reference sequence). The ends were cut back, 0 bases at V and 5 bases at J, with 4 bases in the middle. The length of the CDR3 is 12 residues. Written as DNA, the CDR3 is TGTGCCAGCAGCTTAGCCGAGGAGACCCAGTACTTC. This codes for CASSLAEETQYF. Based on the CDR3 plus reference TRBV11-1 and TRBJ2-5, the full variable domain is EAEVAQSPRYKITEKSQAVAFWCDPISGHATLYWYRQILGQGPELLVQFQDESVVDDSQLPKDRFSAERLKGVDSTLKIQPAELGDSAMYLCASSLAEETQYFGPGTRLLVL.

This clone appeared once. This chain connects TRBV29-1 to TRBJ2-7; D uncertain. Trimming pared 4 bases from V and 2 bases from J, leaving 12 bases between. The CDR3 is 13 residues long. Germline lookup yields CDR1 SQVTM and CDR2 ANQGSEA. In DNA, the CDR3 is TGCAGCGTTGTCCGAGCGCCAACCTACGAGCAGTACTTC. Translated: CSVVRAPTYEQYF.

As concerns this clone: The final CDR3 position lacks the conserved phenylalanine or tryptophan, pointing to a likely read error. No DNA is shown, since the ends of the CDR3 on it are uncertain; the CDR3 is the one TCRdb lists. The chain has TRBV6-1 and TRBJ2-7; the table gives TRBD1 as D, unverified against the DNA. The CDR3 has 12 residues if both end residues are counted. Germline V gene lookup returns CDR1 MNHNS and CDR2 SASEGT. This CDR3 reads CASSEAGSNRYH.

This clone was recorded once. This chain joins TRBV5-1 and TRBJ1-2, with 7 bases matching TRBD1. CDR1 and CDR2 from the germline V gene are SGHRS and YFSETQ. The length of the CDR3 is 15 residues. J lost 2 bases, V lost 0 bases, and 4 bases had no gene match. CDR3 sequence (DNA): TGCGCCAGCAGCTTGGACAGGGGAAAGAACTATGGCTACACCTTC. Translating gives CASSLDRGKNYGYTF.

The rearrangement joins TRBV10-2 to TRBJ2-1, with TRBD2 matching 7 bases. Germline CDR1 reads WSHSY; CDR2 reads SAAADI. Trimming removed 7 bases from V and 12 bases from J; junction bases left unmatched: 15. The CDR3 loop spans 14 amino acids. The CDR3 loop is CASTTGTTTMRQFF. For the CDR3, the DNA is TGCGCCAGCACGACCGGGACTACAACAATGCGGCAGTTCTTC.